The entry below describes one T cell receptor beta chain. Its target is unknown. The source of the sample is a study of T-cell memory formation after mild COVID-19. About the research overall: TCR clusters were mostly confined to one donor each.

TCRdb re-called the 5' RACE reads through MiXCR, storing one row per CDR3 protein. The sample has 5,500 to 6,500 distinct CDR3 sequences, around 18% seen once. This CDR3 contains 14 residues. V lost 6 bases to trimming and J lost 4 bases, with 15 bases between them. The germline V gene encodes CDR1 MNHEY and CDR2 SVGAGI. Study findings and constraints: The authors did not confirm SARS-CoV-2 specificity of second-wave clones peaking day 37. CD4+ clones that contracted lay mainly in CM and EM; CD8+ ones lay in EMRA. There was a balanced CD4/CD8 profile in clones contracting day 15 to 85, and later expanders leaned CD4+.

The chain is built from TRBV6-5 and TRBJ1-1, with unresolved D. The receptor was isolated from an adult woman who had mild COVID-19 (a few samples of this study predate the infection). Cell type and time point are not known. The sequencing input was PBMCs or a T cell subset sorted from them (not recorded which). DNA of the CDR3: TGTGCCAGCAGCGCCCCCGGCAAGGTCACTGAAGCTTTCTTT. As protein: CASSAPGKVTEAFF.